These 30 T cell receptor beta chains came from one sample sequenced in a study of control samples from healthy donors and cancer patients. Clones were sequenced by immunoSEQ multiplex PCR, and TCRdb holds only the in-frame ones, with some missing. The sample holds about 150,000 clones, over 85% seen once. Sequencing was done on a sample of blood. These receptors came from a man between 18 and 29 years old in good health.

The chain employs TRBV27 and TRBJ1-5; TRBD1 is a possible D gene (6 bases). Germline loops: CDR1 MNHEY, CDR2 SMNVEV (reference sequence). The V and J ends lost 2 bases and 5 bases respectively, with 10 bases between them. CDR3 length: 14 residues. CDR3 bases: TGTGCCAGCAGTTTAAGGGCAGGGGATCAGCCCCAGCATTTT. Translating gives CASSLRAGDQPQHF.

The rearrangement links TRBV5-5 to TRBJ1-1; no clear D. Germline CDR1 SGHKS, CDR2 YYEKEE (reference sequence). CDR3 length: 15 amino acids. The V gene lost 2 bases and the J gene lost 0 bases, with 11 bases spanning the gap. Here the CDR3 reads CASSLDGGMNTEAFF. The CDR3, as DNA: TGTGCCAGCAGCTTAGACGGTGGGATGAACACTGAAGCTTTCTTT.

The rearrangement joins TRBV5-8 to TRBJ1-2, with D maybe TRBD1 (6 bases). The CDR3 loop spans 12 amino acids. Per germline, CDR1 SGHTS and CDR2 YDEGEE. The ends were cut back, 1 base at V and 8 bases at J, with 9 bases in the middle. The CDR3 DNA follows: TGTGCCAGCAGCTTGCAGGGGCAAGGCTACACCTTC. Amino acids: CASSLQGQGYTF.

This clone appeared once. The gene calls are TRBV14 and TRBJ2-1, with D uncertain. Trimming stripped 3 bases from V and 0 bases from J, with 12 bases between. CDR1 and CDR2 (germline): SGHDN, FVKESK. The CDR3 sequence is 16 residues long. Here the CDR3 reads CASSQRWRSSYNEQFF. The CDR3 region has the DNA TGTGCCAGCAGCCAGAGATGGCGGAGCTCCTACAATGAGCAGTTCTTC. The entire variable domain, with the rest obtained from reference TRBV14 and TRBJ2-1, is as follows: EAGVTQFPSHSVIEKGQTVTLRCDPISGHDNLYWYRRVMGKEIKFLLHFVKESKQDESGMPNNRFLAERTGGTYSTLKVQPAELEDSGVYFCASSQRWRSSYNEQFFGPGTRLTVL.

The CDR3 reads CASSQGGAGTEQFF. The CDR3 DNA follows: TGTGCCAGCAGCCAGGGGGGAGCGGGTACGGAGCAGTTCTTC. The V gene is TRBV7-6, the J gene TRBJ2-1, with TRBD1 as a possible D gene (7 bases). V lost 5 bases to trimming and J lost 10 bases, with 18 bases between them. The CDR3 runs to 14 residues. Germline lookup yields CDR1 SGHVS and CDR2 FNYEAQ.

The chain carries TRBV6-2 or TRBV6-3 and TRBJ2-3; TRBD1 is a possible D gene (6 bases). Looked up from germline, CDR1 is MNHEY and CDR2 is SVGEGT. This CDR3 has 13 amino acids. The V gene lost 4 bases and the J gene lost 3 bases, with 8 bases spanning the gap. As DNA, the CDR3 is TGTGCCAGCAGTTCTGGGACAACAGATACGCAGTATTTT. Amino acid sequence: CASSSGTTDTQYF.

J is TRBJ1-5 and V is TRBV6-5; D is ambiguous. Trimming pared 8 bases from V and 4 bases from J, leaving 15 bases between. CDR3 length: 14 amino acids. The germline V gene has CDR1 MNHEY and CDR2 SVGAGI. The CDR3 nucleotides are TGTGCCAGCGGCTCCAATGGTTTTAATCAGCCCCAGCATTTT. This gives the protein CASGSNGFNQPQHF.

The gene calls are TRBV30 and TRBJ2-3; D is ambiguous. The V end was cut by 4 bases, the J end by 0 bases, with 5 bases between. This CDR3 has 12 amino acids. CDR1 is GTSNPN and CDR2 is SVGIG in the germline V gene (reference sequence). The CDR3 protein is CAWTFSTDTQYF. The DNA of the CDR3 is TGTGCCTGGACCTTTAGCACAGATACGCAGTATTTT.

V and J are TRBV5-1 and TRBJ2-3; 9 bases agree with TRBD1. CDR3 length equals 15 residues. Germline V gene sequence: CDR1 SGHRS, CDR2 YFSETQ. J was trimmed by 3 bases and V by 4 bases; bases with no gene match: 6. DNA for the CDR3: TGCGCCAGCAGCGGCACAGGGGGCGCAACAGATACGCAGTATTTT. It yields the protein CASSGTGGATDTQYF.

This sequence joins TRBV24-1 and TRBJ1-2; D unclear. The CDR3 is made up of 14 amino acids. The germline V gene encodes CDR1 KGHDR and CDR2 SFDVKD. Trimming stripped 4 bases from V and 2 bases from J, with 10 bases between. The CDR3 spells CATSDRRFNYGYTF. The DNA for the CDR3 is TGTGCCACCAGTGACCGGCGATTCAACTATGGCTACACCTTC.

The chain recombines TRBV28 with TRBJ1-5; unclear D gene. The CDR3 sequence is 12 residues long. The V end was cut by 8 bases, the J end by 4 bases, with 9 bases between. CDR1 and CDR2 (germline): MDHEN, SYDVKM. The CDR3 DNA sequence: TGTGCCAGCGGCGGAGGAAATCAGCCCCAGCATTTT. It is translated as CASGGGNQPQHF.

This clone was seen more than once but under ten times. The same CDR3 can be traced to other DNA sequences in this sample. This chain joins TRBV28 and TRBJ2-1; D unresolved. Trimming pared 5 bases from V and 1 base from J, leaving 3 bases between. Germline V CDR1 and CDR2: MDHEN, SYDVKM. CDR3 length: 12 residues. The CDR3 sequence is CASSLSYNEQFF. The CDR3 DNA follows: TGTGCCAGCAGTCTATCCTACAATGAGCAGTTCTTC. Based on the CDR3 plus reference TRBV28 and TRBJ2-1, the full variable domain is DVKVTQSSRYLVKRTGEKVFLECVQDMDHENMFWYRQDPGLGLRLIYFSYDVKMKEKGDIPEGYSVSREKKERFSLILESASTNQTSMYLCASSLSYNEQFFGPGTRLTVL.

V is TRBV5-4 and J is TRBJ1-4, with D maybe TRBD1 (5 bases). Germline CDR1 SGHNT, CDR2 YYREEE (reference sequence). V shed 1 base and J shed 6 bases, with 13 bases lying between them. This CDR3 comprises 15 residues. This chain's CDR3 is CASSLYAGGDEKLFF. In nucleotides, the CDR3 is TGTGCCAGCAGCTTGTATGCTGGGGGGGATGAAAAACTGTTTTTT.

Worth noting for this clone: Given the absence of the conserved phenylalanine or tryptophan at the CDR3 end, a read error is likely. It is unclear where the CDR3 begins or ends on the DNA, so no DNA is shown, and the CDR3 is as TCRdb lists it. The rearrangement uses TRBV28 and TRBJ1-2. Both ends counted, the CDR3 spans 12 residues. The germline V gene has CDR1 MDHEN and CDR2 SYDVKM. CDR3 amino acids: CASSLMGLEMAV.

J is TRBJ2-7 and V is TRBV6-5, with TRBD2 as a possible D gene (6 bases). The V end lost 5 bases, the J end lost 5 bases, and 16 bases lay between the germline ends. Per germline, CDR1 MNHEY and CDR2 SVGAGI. The CDR3 loop spans 14 amino acids. The CDR3 DNA follows: TGTGCCAGCAGTCGGGAGCCCGTGAATAACGAGCAGTACTTC. Amino acids: CASSREPVNNEQYF.

The chain carries TRBV6-1 and TRBJ1-1, with no clear D. Germline assignment: CDR1 MNHNS and CDR2 SASEGT. This CDR3 has 14 residues. V lost 2 bases and J 4 bases, leaving 11 bases between the germline ends. The CDR3 coding sequence is TGTGCCAGCAGTGAATTAGTCAGATCCACTGAAGCTTTCTTT. This translates into CASSELVRSTEAFF.

In its sample, this clone was seen a few times. V and J are TRBV14 and TRBJ2-1, with 12 bases that match TRBD2. V lost 4 bases, J lost 6 bases, and 7 bases stayed unmatched. There are 16 residues in the CDR3. Germline values: CDR1 SGHDN, CDR2 FVKESK. Here the CDR3 DNA reads TGTGCCAGCAGCCCGAACAGACTAGCGGGAGTCAATGAGCAGTTCTTC. Translating it yields CASSPNRLAGVNEQFF.

This chain links TRBV6-5 with TRBJ2-1; possible D gene TRBD1, 7 bases. In germline, CDR1 is MNHEY, CDR2 SVGAGI. This CDR3 spans 14 amino acids. V was cut by 2 bases and J by 9 bases, with 14 bases left in between. The CDR3 sequence: CASSYGQGGGEQFF. Here the CDR3 DNA reads TGTGCCAGCAGTTACGGTCAGGGGGGAGGTGAGCAGTTCTTC.

The V and J genes are TRBV7-2 and TRBJ1-3, with D possibly matching TRBD1 (5 bases). Germline values: CDR1 SGHTA, CDR2 FQGNSA. CDR3 length equals 15 residues. V dropped 5 bases and J dropped 9 bases, with 20 bases sitting between them. The CDR3 loop reads CASSVGRGVGSTIYF. CDR3 DNA: TGTGCCAGCAGCGTGGGACGGGGGGTCGGGAGCACCATATATTTT. Combining the CDR3 with reference TRBV7-2 and TRBJ1-3 gives the whole variable domain GAGVSQSPSNKVTEKGKDVELRCDPISGHTALYWYRQSLGQGLEFLIYFQGNSAPDKSGLPSDRFSAERTGGSVSTLTIQRTQQEDSAVYLCASSVGRGVGSTIYFGEGSWLTVV.

The chain has TRBV6-5 and TRBJ2-7; D call uncertain. Germline CDR1 is MNHEY and CDR2 is SVGAGI. The CDR3 runs to 14 residues. V was pared by 5 bases and J by 3 bases, with 14 bases between. The CDR3 bases are TGTGCCAGCAGTCCCGAAGGGAATATCTACGAGCAGTACTTC. The encoded protein is CASSPEGNIYEQYF.

The rearrangement links TRBV4-1 to TRBJ1-6; the D gene is possibly TRBD1 (6 bases). Germline V CDR1 and CDR2: MGHRA, YSYEKL. The CDR3 has 18 amino acids. Trimming removed 1 base from V and 11 bases from J, with 24 bases in between. The CDR3: CASSQGGRGEGAGAPLHF. CDR3 coding DNA: TGCGCCAGCAGCCAAGGGGGCAGGGGCGAGGGTGCAGGAGCACCCCTCCACTTT.

This clone qualifies as medium-sized. The chain has TRBV5-1 and TRBJ2-1, with D unresolved. CDR1 and CDR2 from the germline V gene are SGHRS and YFSETQ. Trimming took 0 bases from V and 0 from J, leaving 7 bases between them. The CDR3 contains 15 residues. The CDR3 DNA follows: TGCGCCAGCAGCTTGGTGGAGAGCTCCTACAATGAGCAGTTCTTC. Translating gives CASSLVESSYNEQFF.

This clone was recorded only once. The chain carries TRBV9 and TRBJ1-2; D gene unclear. V was trimmed by 2 bases and J by 0 bases, leaving 14 bases between them. The CDR3 is made up of 16 amino acids. Germline assignment: CDR1 SGDLS and CDR2 YYNGEE. The CDR3 reads CASSVAPGSSNYGYTF. CDR3 coding DNA: TGTGCCAGCAGCGTCGCCCCGGGGTCCTCTAACTATGGCTACACCTTC.

The rearrangement joins TRBV9 to TRBJ1-2; D ambiguous. Germline-derived CDR1 and CDR2 are SGDLS and YYNGEE. V was pared by 0 bases and J by 3 bases, with 6 bases between. The CDR3 is 13 amino acids. CDR3 nucleotides: TGTGCCAGCAGCGTAGGGGTAGACTATGGCTACACCTTC. Translated: CASSVGVDYGYTF. The full variable domain, its missing parts supplied by reference TRBV9 and TRBJ1-2, is DSGVTQTPKHLITATGQRVTLRCSPRSGDLSVYWYQQSLDQGLQFLIQYYNGEERAKGNILERFSAQQFPDLHSELNLSSLELGDSALYFCASSVGVDYGYTFGSGTRLTVV.

V gene TRBV30 combines with J gene TRBJ1-1; the D is unclear. The V gene's germline CDR1 is GTSNPN and CDR2 SVGIG (reference sequence). The CDR3 extends over 14 amino acids. V shed 0 bases and J shed 5 bases, with 13 bases lying between them. The CDR3, as DNA: TGTGCCTGGAGTGTACAAAGGGAGGAGACTGAAGCTTTCTTT. It yields the protein CAWSVQREETEAFF.

This clone was counted a single time. V is TRBV9 and J is TRBJ2-2; 10 positions match TRBD2. Germline lookup yields CDR1 SGDLS and CDR2 YYNGEE. The CDR3 is made up of 17 amino acids. The V gene end was trimmed by 3 bases and the J gene end by 5 bases; junction bases not matched to a gene: 10. For the CDR3, the DNA is TGTGCCAGCAGCGAGCCCCGTGGTAGCGGGAGGACCGGGGAGCTGTTTTTT. The encoded protein is CASSEPRGSGRTGELFF.

The chain carries TRBV30 and TRBJ1-6; the D is unclear. The V end was cut by 2 bases, the J end by 9 bases, with 11 bases between. The CDR3 spans 13 residues. Per the germline V gene, CDR1 is GTSNPN and CDR2 is SVGIG (reference sequence). The chain's CDR3 is CAWSLDSGSPLHF. Written as DNA, the CDR3 is TGTGCCTGGAGTTTAGATAGCGGTTCACCCCTCCACTTT. The full variable domain, with the rest looked up from reference TRBV30 and TRBJ1-6, is SQTIHQWPATLVQPVGSPLSLECTVEGTSNPNLYWYRQAAGRGLQLLFYSVGIGQISSEVPQNLSASRPQDRQFILSSKKLLLSDSGFYLCAWSLDSGSPLHFGNGTRLTVT.

The CDR3 protein is CAWRSGRAPNNEQFF. The CDR3 DNA sequence: TGTGCCTGGAGATCCGGGAGGGCCCCCAACAATGAGCAGTTCTTC. This rearrangement joins TRBV30 to TRBJ2-1; 8 bases line up with TRBD2. This CDR3 has 15 residues. J lost 5 bases, V lost 3 bases, and 9 bases had no gene match. In germline, CDR1 is GTSNPN, CDR2 SVGIG (reference sequence). The full variable domain, its missing parts supplied by reference TRBV30 and TRBJ2-1, is SQTIHQWPATLVQPVGSPLSLECTVEGTSNPNLYWYRQAAGRGLQLLFYSVGIGQISSEVPQNLSASRPQDRQFILSSKKLLLSDSGFYLCAWRSGRAPNNEQFFGPGTRLTVL.

The V call is TRBV6-5, the J call TRBJ1-1; D is possibly TRBD1 (6 bases). V lost 6 bases, J lost 0 bases, and 11 bases lay in between. The CDR3 is 14 amino acids. Germline-derived CDR1 and CDR2 are MNHEY and SVGAGI. The DNA of the CDR3 is TGTGCCAGCAGAGACACAGGGATGAACACTGAAGCTTTCTTT. Protein sequence: CASRDTGMNTEAFF.

The genes are TRBV18 and TRBJ2-1; the match to TRBD2 covers 9 bases. The trim removed 4 bases at V and 8 bases at J, leaving 6 bases unmatched. From germline, CDR1 is KGHSH and CDR2 LQKENI. This CDR3 has 14 amino acids. CDR3 region: CASSRGLAPDEQFF. The DNA for the CDR3 is TGTGCCAGCTCACGAGGACTAGCGCCCGATGAGCAGTTCTTC.